Shown below are 18 T cell receptor beta chains from a single sample sequenced in a study of Ad26.COV2.S vaccination and SARS-CoV-2 variants. Treatment meaning: 15 to 20 received Ad26.COV2.S at low or high dose, single or two shots; several received placebo; per-sample allocation not given. Samples came from day 63 after the first vaccine or placebo injection. TCRdb's table, derived via immunoSEQ multiplex PCR, lists solely in-frame clones and lacks some. The sample contains 500,000 or so clones, around nine tenths of which appear only once. The sample in question was peripheral blood, obtained in a trial of Ad26.COV2.S vaccine versus placebo. These receptors originate from a person between 18 and 59 years old who received the Ad26.COV2.S COVID-19 vaccine or a placebo.

Of note for this clone: The identical CDR3 is also encoded by other nucleotide sequences in the sample. The chain carries TRBV19 and TRBJ2-3, with 9 bases aligning to TRBD2. This CDR3 has 14 amino acids. The J segment lost 1 base and the V segment lost 5 bases, leaving 1 base of the junction unmatched. Germline V gives CDR1 LNHDA, CDR2 SQIVND (reference sequence). CDR3 residues: CASSASGGTDTQYF. CDR3 nucleotides: TGTGCCAGTAGTGCTAGCGGGGGCACAGATACGCAGTATTTT.

The genes are TRBV15 and TRBJ1-1; D ambiguous. Germline V gene lookup returns CDR1 LNHNV and CDR2 YYDKDF (reference sequence). The CDR3 has 17 residues. The germline V and J ends were trimmed by 2 bases and 1 base, with 17 bases remaining between them. The CDR3 bases are TGTGCCACCAGCAGATGGGTAGGTAGCAGACCGAACACTGAAGCTTTCTTT. Encoded protein: CATSRWVGSRPNTEAFF.

J is TRBJ2-3 and V is TRBV5-4; TRBD2 matches 10 bases. CDR1 is SGHNT and CDR2 is YYREEE in the germline V gene (reference sequence). The CDR3 spans 16 residues. V dropped 4 bases and J dropped 4; count of bases not matched to a gene: 9. The CDR3 loop is CASSLWTLAGADTQYF. The CDR3 nucleotides are TGTGCCAGCAGCCTATGGACGCTAGCGGGAGCAGATACGCAGTATTTT.

This clone was picked up one time. The chain couples TRBV19 to TRBJ2-1; TRBD2 aligns across 7 bases. The CDR3 spans 14 residues. The V and J ends lost 6 bases and 4 bases, in that order; junction bases with no gene match: 6. Germline CDR1 is LNHDA and CDR2 is SQIVND (reference sequence). The CDR3 DNA reads as TGTGCCAGTAGCCCTATCGGGAGGTACAATGAGCAGTTCTTC. This translates into CASSPIGRYNEQFF.

J is TRBJ1-3 and V is TRBV28, with D perhaps matching TRBD1 (5 bases). Germline V gene lookup returns CDR1 MDHEN and CDR2 SYDVKM. V was shortened by 6 bases and J by 4 bases, with 16 bases between the two germline ends. The length of the CDR3 is 15 residues. The CDR3 here is CASRRGAAGGNTIYF. The DNA for the CDR3 is TGTGCCAGCAGACGAGGGGCCGCGGGGGGAAACACCATATATTTT.

The chain uses TRBV7-9 and TRBJ2-7, with D perhaps matching TRBD2 (5 bases). V was pared by 5 bases and J by 4 bases, with 12 bases between. Germline V gene data show CDR1 as SEHNR and CDR2 as FQNEAQ (reference sequence). The CDR3 totals 13 residues. As DNA, the CDR3 is TGTGCCAGCAGCCCCGGTCGGGGATACGAGCAGTACTTC. It yields the protein CASSPGRGYEQYF.

The chain recombines TRBV7-6 with TRBJ1-2; 7 bases match TRBD1. This CDR3 comprises 13 residues. Unmatched junction bases numbered 7, after V lost 5 bases and J lost 7 bases. CDR1 and CDR2 (germline): SGHVS, FNYEAQ. The CDR3 DNA follows: TGTGCCAGCAGCCGCGGACAGGCTGGTGGCTACACCTTC. Translated, it gives CASSRGQAGGYTF.

The chain has TRBV3-1 (or the pseudogene TRBV3-2) and TRBJ1-2; no reliable D call. CDR1 and CDR2 (germline): LGHDT, YNNKEL (reference sequence). This CDR3 contains 16 residues. Trimming removed 4 bases from V and 2 bases from J, with 17 bases in between. CDR3 loop: CASSPPSRGRNYGYTF. For the CDR3, the DNA is TGTGCCAGCAGCCCCCCCTCGCGGGGAAGGAACTATGGCTACACCTTC.

The chain recombines TRBV19 with TRBJ2-7, with 10 bases fitting TRBD1. The germline gives CDR1 LNHDA, CDR2 SQIVND (reference sequence). This CDR3 is built from 15 residues. The junction had 8 bases not matched to a gene; V was cut back by 4 bases and J by 5 bases. The CDR3 region is CASSSAGTGAHEQYF. CDR3 bases: TGTGCCAGTAGTAGTGCCGGGACAGGGGCCCACGAGCAGTACTTC. Full variable domain (missing parts from reference TRBV19 and TRBJ2-7): DGGITQSPKYLFRKEGQNVTLSCEQNLNHDAMYWYRQDPGQGLRLIYYSQIVNDFQKGDIAEGYSVSREKKESFPLTVTSAQKNPTAFYLCASSSAGTGAHEQYFGPGTRLTVT.

V gene TRBV6-2 or TRBV6-3 combines with J gene TRBJ2-6; 7 bases match TRBD2. The CDR3 covers 18 residues. Trimming took 5 bases from V and 1 from J; bases not matched to a gene: 11. The germline V gene encodes CDR1 MNHEY and CDR2 SVGEGT. The CDR3 sequence is CASSGGTILNSGANVLTF. CDR3 in DNA: TGTGCCAGCAGTGGAGGGACTATCTTAAATTCTGGGGCCAACGTCCTGACTTTC.

CDR3 DNA sequence: TGTGCCAGCAGGACCCCGACAGGGGCTGGCGGCTACACCTTC. Its protein is CASRTPTGAGGYTF. This rearrangement joins TRBV28 to TRBJ1-2; 8 positions match TRBD1. The V segment lost 6 bases and the J segment 8 bases; nucleotides outside the gene matches: 11. Germline V gives CDR1 MDHEN, CDR2 SYDVKM. The CDR3 is 14 residues long.

This chain links TRBV4-3 with TRBJ1-2; no firm D call. The germline gives CDR1 LGHNA, CDR2 YSLEER. The CDR3 is 19 residues long. V lost 0 bases and J 4 bases, leaving 24 bases between the germline ends. The CDR3 bases are TGCGCCAGCAGCCAAGATAGTCGACTGGGGAACAGAACCTCCTATGGCTACACCTTC. Its translation: CASSQDSRLGNRTSYGYTF.

This chain joins TRBV7-2 and TRBJ2-7; the D is unclear. CDR3 length equals 12 residues. Germline lookup yields CDR1 SGHTA and CDR2 FQGNSA. Between the trimmed V and J ends, which lost 2 bases and 3 bases, there was a span of 5 bases. The CDR3 nucleotides read TGTGCCAGCAGCTTAACGAACTACGAGCAGTACTTC. Translation gives CASSLTNYEQYF.

The chain links TRBV30 to TRBJ1-5; 9 positions match TRBD1. This CDR3 region has 15 residues. Looked up from germline, CDR1 is GTSNPN and CDR2 is SVGIG (reference sequence). V shed 2 bases and J 7 bases; nucleotides not matched to a gene: 9. The CDR3 bases are TGTGCCTGGAGTCCGGGACAGGGCTTTCGACAGCCCCAGCATTTT. It yields the protein CAWSPGQGFRQPQHF.

This sequence joins TRBV28 and TRBJ1-2; D gene ambiguous. CDR3 size: 14 residues. Germline CDR1 reads MDHEN; CDR2 reads SYDVKM. With 4 bases removed from V and 8 bases from J, the gap between germline ends came to 17 bases. CDR3 loop: CASSSGPRLWGYTF. The CDR3 DNA reads as TGTGCCAGCAGTTCTGGACCGAGGTTATGGGGCTACACCTTC.

The table lists this clone with a count of one. The chain employs TRBV6-5 and TRBJ1-2; possibly TRBD1 for D (5 bases). This CDR3 is 11 amino acids long. Germline V gene data show CDR1 as MNHEY and CDR2 as SVGAGI. V lost 6 bases, J lost 7 bases, and 9 bases lay in between. The CDR3 DNA reads TGTGCCAGCAGCAACGGGGGTGGCTACACCTTC. It translates to CASSNGGGYTF.

V usage is TRBV28 and J usage is TRBJ2-5; D remains ambiguous. The CDR3 length is 11 residues. Germline V gene data show CDR1 as MDHEN and CDR2 as SYDVKM. Trimming removed 7 bases from V and 1 base from J, with 4 bases in between. CDR3 coding DNA: TGTGCCAGCAAGGCCCAAGAGACCCAGTACTTC. Amino acid sequence: CASKAQETQYF.

The V gene is TRBV5-5, the J gene TRBJ1-1; TRBD1 might be the D (5 bases). Trimming removed 1 base at V and 1 base at J, with 14 bases between. Germline lookup yields CDR1 SGHKS and CDR2 YYEKEE (reference sequence). There are 16 residues in the CDR3. The CDR3 spells CASSLYGGARNTEAFF. CDR3 bases: TGTGCCAGCAGCTTGTATGGTGGGGCGCGGAACACTGAAGCTTTCTTT. The full variable domain, with the rest looked up from reference TRBV5-5 and TRBJ1-1, is DAGVTQSPTHLIKTRGQQVTLRCSPISGHKSVSWYQQVLGQGPQFIFQYYEKEERGRGNFPDRFSARQFPNYSSELNVNALLLGDSALYLCASSLYGGARNTEAFFGQGTRLTVV.